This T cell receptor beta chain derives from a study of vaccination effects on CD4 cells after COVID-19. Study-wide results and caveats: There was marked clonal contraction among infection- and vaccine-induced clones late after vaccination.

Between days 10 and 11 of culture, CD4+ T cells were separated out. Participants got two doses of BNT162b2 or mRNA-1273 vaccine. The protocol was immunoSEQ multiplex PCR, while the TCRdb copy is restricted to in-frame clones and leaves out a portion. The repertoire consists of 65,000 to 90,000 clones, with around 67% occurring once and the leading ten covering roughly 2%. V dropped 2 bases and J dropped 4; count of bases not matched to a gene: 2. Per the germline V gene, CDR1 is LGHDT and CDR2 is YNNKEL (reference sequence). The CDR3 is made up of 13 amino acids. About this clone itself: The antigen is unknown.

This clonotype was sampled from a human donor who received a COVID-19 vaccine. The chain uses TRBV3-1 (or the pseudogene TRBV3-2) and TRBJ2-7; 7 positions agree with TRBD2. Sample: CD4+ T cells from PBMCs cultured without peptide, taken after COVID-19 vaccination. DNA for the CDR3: TGTGCCAGCAGCCAACGGGGGGTGTACGAGCAGTACGTC. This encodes CASSQRGVYEQYV.